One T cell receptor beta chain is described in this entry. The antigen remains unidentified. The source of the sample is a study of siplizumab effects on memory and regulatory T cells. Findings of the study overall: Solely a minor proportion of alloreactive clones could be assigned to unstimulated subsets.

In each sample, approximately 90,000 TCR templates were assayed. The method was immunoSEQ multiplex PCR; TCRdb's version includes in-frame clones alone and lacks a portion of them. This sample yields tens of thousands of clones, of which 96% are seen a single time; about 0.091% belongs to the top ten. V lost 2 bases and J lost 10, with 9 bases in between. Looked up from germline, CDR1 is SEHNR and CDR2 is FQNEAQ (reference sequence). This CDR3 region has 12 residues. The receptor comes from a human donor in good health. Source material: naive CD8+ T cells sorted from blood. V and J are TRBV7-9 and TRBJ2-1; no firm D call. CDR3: CASSLMFGEQFF. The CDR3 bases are TGTGCCAGCAGCTTAATGTTTGGCGAGCAGTTCTTC.